Detailed here is one T cell receptor (beta chain). The data were produced by immunoSEQ multiplex PCR, yet TCRdb's version contains in-frame clones alone and is incomplete. The data hold roughly 67,000 clones, with nearly 98% observed a single time. The sample belongs to a study of technical replicates of blood from a handful of donors. Trimming pared 5 bases from V and 12 bases from J, leaving 17 bases between. There are 13 residues in the CDR3. CDR1 is LNHDA and CDR2 is SQIVND in the germline V gene (reference sequence). Sequences were obtained from T cells isolated from PBMCs. This clonotype was obtained from a human donor in good health. The chain is built from TRBV19 and TRBJ2-1, with D possibly being TRBD2 (5 bases). Here the CDR3 DNA reads TGTGCCAGTAGTCTATATGCGGGTCGGTCGCAGTTCTTC. Amino acid sequence: CASSLYAGRSQFF. The full variable domain, in which reference TRBV19 and TRBJ2-1 provide the parts outside the CDR3, is DGGITQSPKYLFRKEGQNVTLSCEQNLNHDAMYWYRQDPGQGLRLIYYSQIVNDFQKGDIAEGYSVSREKKESFPLTVTSAQKNPTAFYLCASSLYAGRSQFFGPGTRLTVL.